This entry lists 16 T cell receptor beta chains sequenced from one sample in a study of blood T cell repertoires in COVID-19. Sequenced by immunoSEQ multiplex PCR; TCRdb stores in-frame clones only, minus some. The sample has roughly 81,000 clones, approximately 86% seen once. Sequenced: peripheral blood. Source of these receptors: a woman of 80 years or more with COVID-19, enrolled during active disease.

CDR3 in amino acids: CASSLMMVGDTQYF. As DNA, the CDR3 is TGTGCCAGCAGCTTGATGATGGTCGGGGATACGCAGTATTTT. The chain has TRBV5-6 and TRBJ2-3; D is unclear. The CDR3 is 14 residues long. V dropped 1 base and J dropped 6 bases, with 12 bases sitting between them. The V gene's germline CDR1 is SGHDT and CDR2 YYEEEE.

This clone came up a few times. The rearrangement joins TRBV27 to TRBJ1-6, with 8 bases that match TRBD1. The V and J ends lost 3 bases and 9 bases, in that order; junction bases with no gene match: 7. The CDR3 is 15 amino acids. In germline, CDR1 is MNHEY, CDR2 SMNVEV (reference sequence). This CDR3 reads CASSFLDREGSPLHF. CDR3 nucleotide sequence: TGTGCCAGCAGTTTTTTGGACAGGGAAGGTTCACCCCTCCACTTT.

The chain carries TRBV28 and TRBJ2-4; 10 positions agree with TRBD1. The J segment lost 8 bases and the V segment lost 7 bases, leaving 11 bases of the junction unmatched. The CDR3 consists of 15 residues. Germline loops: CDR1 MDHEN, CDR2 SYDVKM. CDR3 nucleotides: TGTGCCAGCACCCGGCTGTGGACAGGGGGGGACATTCAGTACTTC. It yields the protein CASTRLWTGGDIQYF.

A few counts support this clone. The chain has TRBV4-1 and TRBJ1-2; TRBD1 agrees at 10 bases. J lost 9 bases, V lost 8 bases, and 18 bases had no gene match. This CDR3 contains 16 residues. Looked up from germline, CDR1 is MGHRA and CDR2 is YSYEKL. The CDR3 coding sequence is TGCGCCAGCGACGACCTATTCCGCCGGGACAGGGGTAGCTACACCTTC. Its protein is CASDDLFRRDRGSYTF.

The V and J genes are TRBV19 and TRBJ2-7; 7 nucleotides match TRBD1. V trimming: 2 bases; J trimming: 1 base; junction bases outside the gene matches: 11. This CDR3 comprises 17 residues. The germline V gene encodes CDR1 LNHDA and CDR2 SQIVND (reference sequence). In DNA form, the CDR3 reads TGTGCCAGTAGTATAACCGGAACAGGGGCTAAGTCCTACGAGCAGTACTTC. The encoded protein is CASSITGTGAKSYEQYF.

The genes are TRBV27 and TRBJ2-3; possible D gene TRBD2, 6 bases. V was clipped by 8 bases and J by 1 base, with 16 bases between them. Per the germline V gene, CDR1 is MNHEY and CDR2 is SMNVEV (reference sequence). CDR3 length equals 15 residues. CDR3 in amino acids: CASGGLGAGTDTQYF. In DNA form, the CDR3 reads TGTGCCAGCGGAGGGCTTGGGGCGGGCACAGATACGCAGTATTTT.

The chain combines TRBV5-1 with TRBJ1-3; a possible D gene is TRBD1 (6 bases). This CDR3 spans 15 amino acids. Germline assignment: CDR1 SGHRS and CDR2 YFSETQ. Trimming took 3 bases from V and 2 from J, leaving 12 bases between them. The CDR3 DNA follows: TGCGCCAGCAGCTCGACAGGCCAGGCTGGAAACACCATATATTTT. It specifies CASSSTGQAGNTIYF.

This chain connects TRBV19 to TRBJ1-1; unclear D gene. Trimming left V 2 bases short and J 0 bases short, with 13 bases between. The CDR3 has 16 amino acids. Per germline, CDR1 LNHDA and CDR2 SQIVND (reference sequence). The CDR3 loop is CASSIFLGVMNTEAFF. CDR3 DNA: TGTGCCAGTAGTATATTCCTCGGTGTCATGAACACTGAAGCTTTCTTT. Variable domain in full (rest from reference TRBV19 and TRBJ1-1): DGGITQSPKYLFRKEGQNVTLSCEQNLNHDAMYWYRQDPGQGLRLIYYSQIVNDFQKGDIAEGYSVSREKKESFPLTVTSAQKNPTAFYLCASSIFLGVMNTEAFFGQGTRLTVV.

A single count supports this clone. DNA for the CDR3: TGTGCCAGCAGCTTAGGGCGGGAATCCTACAATGAGCAGTTCTTC. Amino acid sequence: CASSLGRESYNEQFF. This chain joins TRBV7-2 and TRBJ2-1, with D possibly TRBD2 on 6 matching bases. Looked up from germline, CDR1 is SGHTA and CDR2 is FQGNSA. Trimming shortened V by 1 base and J by 1 base, and 8 bases separated the two germline ends. CDR3 size: 15 residues.

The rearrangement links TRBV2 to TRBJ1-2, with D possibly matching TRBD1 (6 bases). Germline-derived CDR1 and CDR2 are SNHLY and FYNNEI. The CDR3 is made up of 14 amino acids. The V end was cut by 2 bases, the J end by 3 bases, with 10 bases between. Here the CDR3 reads CASSEQGRDYGYTF. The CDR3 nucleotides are TGTGCCAGCAGTGAACAGGGGCGGGACTATGGCTACACCTTC. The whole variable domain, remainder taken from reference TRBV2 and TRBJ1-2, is EPEVTQTPSHQVTQMGQEVILRCVPISNHLYFYWYRQILGQKVEFLVSFYNNEISEKSEIFDDQFSVERPDGSNFTLKIRSTKLEDSAMYFCASSEQGRDYGYTFGSGTRLTVV.

The DNA of the CDR3 is TGTGCCAGCGGTATTCCGGGAAGCTATGGCTACACCTTC. Amino acids: CASGIPGSYGYTF. This chain joins TRBV5-8 and TRBJ1-2, with D hard to call. The CDR3 extends over 13 amino acids. V was trimmed by 7 bases and J by 4 bases, leaving 14 bases between them. In germline, CDR1 is SGHTS, CDR2 YDEGEE.

The CDR3 DNA reads TGTGCCAGCAGCCCTGCGGGCTCTGGGGCCAACGTCCTGACTTTC. Protein product: CASSPAGSGANVLTF. The J gene is TRBJ2-6, the V gene TRBV5-4, with D maybe TRBD2 (5 bases). Germline V gene sequence: CDR1 SGHNT, CDR2 YYREEE (reference sequence). V lost 4 bases to trimming and J lost 0 bases, with 8 bases between them. The CDR3 has 15 residues.

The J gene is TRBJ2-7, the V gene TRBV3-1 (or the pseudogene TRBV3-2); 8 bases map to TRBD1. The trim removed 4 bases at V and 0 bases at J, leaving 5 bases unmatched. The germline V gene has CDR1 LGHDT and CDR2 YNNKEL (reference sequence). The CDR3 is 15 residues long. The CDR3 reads CASSLPDRDSYEQYF. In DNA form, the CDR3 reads TGTGCCAGCAGCCTCCCGGACAGGGACTCCTACGAGCAGTACTTC.

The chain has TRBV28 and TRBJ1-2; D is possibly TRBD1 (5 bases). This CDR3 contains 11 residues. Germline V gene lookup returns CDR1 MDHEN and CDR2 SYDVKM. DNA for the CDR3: TGTGGGGCGACGGGGGGCTATGGCTACACCTTC. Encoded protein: CGATGGYGYTF.

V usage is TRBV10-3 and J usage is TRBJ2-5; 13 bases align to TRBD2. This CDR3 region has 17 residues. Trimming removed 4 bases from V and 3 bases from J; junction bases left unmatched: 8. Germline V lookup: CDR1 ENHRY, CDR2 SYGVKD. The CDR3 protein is CAISVTSGGASEETQYF. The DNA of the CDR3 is TGTGCCATCAGTGTCACTAGCGGGGGGGCCTCGGAAGAGACCCAGTACTTC.

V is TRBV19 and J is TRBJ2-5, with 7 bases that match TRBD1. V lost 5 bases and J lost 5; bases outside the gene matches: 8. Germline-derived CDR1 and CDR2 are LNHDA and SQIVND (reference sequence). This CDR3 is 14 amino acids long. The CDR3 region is CASSGLDRAETQYF. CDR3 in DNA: TGTGCCAGTAGTGGGTTAGACAGGGCCGAGACCCAGTACTTC.